This TCR beta chain comes out of a study of T cell responses to AZD1222 COVID-19 vaccine. Study observations and caveats: Nearly half of spike-specific TCRs reportedly go after variant regions that carry no mutations. Clonal diversity was possibly underestimated; the donors were predominantly white British and more often female. The study found Spike-specific TCR breadth and depth rose after two AZD1222 doses. Just a handful of AZD1222 recipients were seropositive at baseline.

Libraries were prepared by immunoSEQ multiplex PCR; TCRdb keeps only in-frame clonotypes and omits some of them. The top ten hold 2.8% of the sample, which has about 140,000 clones, under 95% seen once. To note about this clone: Its antigen remains unknown.

The source is an adult in good health. The material was peripheral blood, obtained on day 0 of AZD1222 vaccination.

The CDR3 DNA reads as TGTGCCAGCAGTGTCCAGCAAGGGGGTTACAATGAGCAGTTCTTC. Protein: CASSVQQGGYNEQFF. V and J are TRBV2 and TRBJ2-1; possibly TRBD1 for D (6 bases). Germline V lookup: CDR1 SNHLY, CDR2 FYNNEI. The V gene lost 4 bases and the J gene lost 4 bases, with 14 bases spanning the gap. The CDR3 runs 15 residues.